Listed below are T cell receptor beta chains from one sample, sequenced in a study of blood T cells in healthy people across ages. Each CDR3 protein gets one entry after TCRdb re-called the 5' RACE reads with MiXCR. The sample consists of about 1 million distinct CDR3 sequences, under 45% of them appearing once. What was sequenced was blood. Receptor source: a woman aged 55-70 years in good health. CDR3s include the opening cysteine and the closing phenylalanine or tryptophan. Each record gives: clone size, J gene, V gene, D gene, CDR3 protein, CDR3 DNA. A D gene is named only where the DNA matches it firmly. A row's size may be missing; if present it is once, few, many or a size class.

>-|TRBJ2-7|TRBV7-2|-
CVSSLLVRGNEQYF
TGTGTCAGCAGCTTACTGGTCAGGGGAAACGAGCAGTACTTC
>-|TRBJ1-3|TRBV29-1|-
CSVDRSSSGNTIYF
TGCAGCGTTGACAGATCGAGCTCTGGAAACACCATATATTTT
>-|TRBJ2-1|TRBV30|-
CAWSEEGNEQFF
TGTGCCTGGAGTGAGGAAGGGAATGAGCAGTTCTTC
>-|TRBJ2-7|TRBV5-1|-
CASSLDGREREQYF
TGCGCCAGCAGCTTGGACGGCAGGGAGAGGGAGCAGTACTTC
>few|TRBJ1-2|TRBV12-3/TRBV12-4|-
CASSQDGSYGYTF
TGTGCCAGCAGTCAAGACGGATCCTATGGCTACACCTTC
>-|TRBJ2-5|TRBV18|-
CASSPRPGEETQYF
TGTGCCAGCTCACCACGTCCGGGGGAAGAGACCCAGTACTTC
>-|TRBJ2-2|TRBV5-1|TRBD1
CATRGQFTGELFF
TGCGCCACCCGGGGACAGTTCACCGGGGAGCTGTTTTTT
>-|TRBJ2-7|TRBV28|-
CASSLRADSNTEQYF
TGTGCCAGCAGTTTAAGGGCAGACAGTAACACCGAGCAGTACTTC
>-|TRBJ2-5|TRBV5-1|-
CASSYIQGVSNERYF
TGCGCCAGCAGCTATATCCAGGGAGTATCAAATGAGCGGTACTTC
>-|TRBJ2-7|TRBV20-1|-
CSAILLGEQYF
TGCAGTGCTATTCTTTTGGGTGAGCAGTACTTC
>few|TRBJ1-2|TRBV27|-
CASSPVRRGFYGYTF
TGTGCCAGCAGTCCCGTACGCAGGGGCTTCTATGGCTACACCTTC
>once|TRBJ1-5|TRBV20-1|-
CSASWQGEFNQPQHF
TGCAGTGCTAGTTGGCAGGGAGAGTTTAACCAGCCCCAGCATTTT
>-|TRBJ2-1|TRBV6-1|TRBD2
CASSEGTSGRGEQFF
TGTGCCAGCAGTGAAGGGACTAGCGGGAGAGGGGAGCAGTTCTTC
>few|TRBJ1-5|TRBV20-1|-
CSAREGAVSNQPQHF
TGCAGTGCTAGAGAAGGGGCAGTCAGCAATCAGCCCCAGCATTTT
>-|TRBJ2-5|TRBV7-9|-
CASSLVLGGEETQYF
TGTGCCAGCAGCTTAGTATTGGGAGGCGAAGAGACCCAGTACTTC
>-|TRBJ1-1|TRBV3-1|TRBD1
CATAQRIAGTGGRNTEAFF
TGTGCTACCGCTCAACGTATAGCGGGTACAGGGGGTCGTAACACTGAAGCTTTCTTT
>-|TRBJ2-5|TRBV28|TRBD2
CASSRGLAGGPGETQYF
TGTGCCAGCAGTCGGGGACTAGCGGGAGGGCCGGGGGAGACCCAGTACTTC
>-|TRBJ2-1|TRBV6-4|TRBD2
CASSDSSGTYNEQFF
TGTGCCAGCAGTGACTCCAGCGGGACCTACAATGAGCAGTTCTTC
>-|TRBJ2-7|TRBV27|-
CASRGTLTYEQYF
TGTGCCAGCAGAGGGACATTGACCTACGAGCAGTACTTC
>many|TRBJ2-3|TRBV3-1|-
CASSQRQGGAQYF
TGTGCCAGCAGCCAAAGACAGGGAGGTGCGCAGTATTTT
>-|TRBJ2-3|TRBV28|TRBD2
CASTLGGDTDTQYF
TGTGCCAGCACCTTGGGAGGGGACACAGATACGCAGTATTTT
>-|TRBJ1-4|TRBV5-1|TRBD1
CASSLSPQGTNEKLFF
TGCGCCAGCAGCTTGAGCCCACAGGGGACTAATGAAAAACTGTTTTTT
>-|TRBJ1-2|TRBV6-1|-
CASSEVTARRDGYTF
TGTGCCAGCAGTGAAGTCACAGCGCGCAGAGATGGCTACACCTTC
>-|TRBJ1-2|TRBV5-6|-
CASSAGTPYGYTF
TGTGCCAGCAGTGCCGGGACACCTTATGGCTACACCTTC
>-|TRBJ2-7|TRBV2|TRBD1
CASSAVRGLSYEQYF
TGTGCCAGCAGTGCGGTCAGGGGGCTCTCCTACGAGCAGTACTTC
>-|TRBJ2-7|TRBV6-5|-
CASSYSRDTSSYEQYF
TGTGCCAGCAGTTACTCGAGGGACACCTCCTCCTACGAGCAGTACTTC
>few|TRBJ2-1|TRBV20-1|-
CSARAWNEQFF
TGCAGTGCTAGAGCTTGGAATGAGCAGTTCTTC
>few|TRBJ2-4|TRBV28|-
CASSLLVVGKNIQYF
TGTGCCAGCAGTTTACTGGTTGTTGGCAAAAACATTCAGTACTTC
>few|TRBJ2-1|TRBV14|-
CASSQVLDFDEQFF
TGTGCCAGCAGCCAAGTTCTCGATTTCGATGAGCAGTTCTTC
>-|TRBJ1-2|TRBV21-1|-
CASSKGGQGNANYGYTF
TGTGCCAGCAGCAAAGGGGGCCAGGGGAATGCTAACTATGGCTACACCTTC
>many|TRBJ2-7|TRBV2|TRBD2
CASSGGLAGLYEQYF
TGTGCCAGCAGTGGGGGACTAGCGGGACTCTACGAGCAGTACTTC
>-|TRBJ2-1|TRBV6-6|TRBD2
CASSWTSGRAEQFF
TGTGCCAGCAGTTGGACTAGCGGGAGGGCCGAGCAGTTCTTC
>-|TRBJ2-1|TRBV5-6|-
CASSFGEDEQFF
TGTGCCAGCAGCTTTGGGGAGGATGAGCAGTTCTTC
>-|TRBJ2-1|TRBV7-9|TRBD2
CASSLGGEGEQFF
TGTGCCAGCAGCTTAGGAGGGGAGGGTGAGCAGTTCTTC
>-|TRBJ2-3|TRBV28|TRBD2
CASSGPGTSGILYTDTQYF
TGTGCCAGCAGTGGCCCGGGGACTAGCGGGATCCTTTACACGGATACGCAGTATTTT
>few|TRBJ1-4|TRBV21-1|-
CASSKDGRTNEKLFF
TGTGCCAGCAGCAAAGATGGAAGGACTAATGAAAAACTGTTTTTT